Presented here are 27 T cell receptor beta chains from one specimen sequenced in a study of cytomegalovirus exposure and HLA in healthy donors. 13 Jbeta primers and 60 Vbeta primers were used for the PCR. TCRdb's copy holds only in-frame clones and misses some; the assay was immunoSEQ multiplex PCR. Among 180,000 or so clones listed, 75% to 90% were seen once. The specimen was PBMCs. The receptors were sampled from a woman aged 25 to 45 in good health and CMV-seronegative.

This clone was observed a handful of times. The chain joins TRBV25-1 to TRBJ2-5; a weak D match, TRBD1 (6 bases). The CDR3 has 12 amino acids. The germline V gene encodes CDR1 MGHDK and CDR2 SYGVNS. V gave up 10 bases and J gave up 2 bases, with 11 bases separating them. In nucleotides, the CDR3 is TGTGCCACGAGGGGGTTACAAGAGACCCAGTACTTC. Its protein is CATRGLQETQYF.

This clone has just one count. The chain uses TRBV27 and TRBJ2-1; D is ambiguous. Germline V lookup: CDR1 MNHEY, CDR2 SMNVEV (reference sequence). Trimming left V 1 base short and J 0 bases short, with 7 bases between. This CDR3 comprises 15 residues. CDR3 amino acids: CASSLWRGSYNEQFF. CDR3 nucleotides: TGTGCCAGCAGTTTATGGAGAGGCTCCTACAATGAGCAGTTCTTC.

V gene TRBV6-5 combines with J gene TRBJ2-1; 9 positions agree with TRBD2. J was trimmed by 8 bases and V by 1 base; bases with no gene match: 3. The CDR3 consists of 14 residues. Germline V gives CDR1 MNHEY, CDR2 SVGAGI. CDR3 bases: TGTGCCAGCAGTTACTTAGCGGGAGTGGATGAGCAGTTCTTC. It translates to CASSYLAGVDEQFF.

The CDR3: CASSTGDGTGELFF. CDR3 coding DNA: TGTGCCAGCAGTACAGGGGATGGCACCGGGGAGCTGTTTTTT. J is TRBJ2-2 and V is TRBV2; 7 bases fit TRBD1. The CDR3 has 14 amino acids. Per germline, CDR1 SNHLY and CDR2 FYNNEI. The J segment lost 4 bases and the V segment lost 5 bases, leaving 4 bases of the junction unmatched.

V and J are TRBV6-1 and TRBJ1-1, with a tentative D call TRBD1 (6 bases). Trimming took off 4 bases at V and 1 base at J, with 7 bases between the two ends. This CDR3 region has 13 residues. CDR1 is MNHNS, CDR2 SASEGT, per germline. CDR3 region: CASSGTANTEAFF. The CDR3 DNA sequence: TGTGCCAGCAGTGGGACAGCGAACACTGAAGCTTTCTTT.

The gene calls are TRBV7-2 and TRBJ2-7; 7 positions agree with TRBD2. The V gene end was trimmed by 3 bases and the J gene end by 7 bases; junction bases not matched to a gene: 6. Germline-derived CDR1 and CDR2 are SGHTA and FQGNSA. This CDR3 contains 13 residues. The DNA of the CDR3 is TGTGCCAGCAGCTTCAGGGCCGGGGGGGAGCAGTACTTC. Its translation is CASSFRAGGEQYF.

This clone has more than one count but fewer than ten. The V call is TRBV10-1, the J call TRBJ2-5, with 8 nucleotides matching TRBD2. The junction had 11 bases not matched to a gene; V was cut back by 6 bases and J by 5 bases. Germline V lookup: CDR1 WNHNN, CDR2 SYGVQD (reference sequence). CDR3 length: 15 amino acids. The CDR3 coding sequence is TGCGCCAGCAGCCCCGGGGTAGCGGGACGGGAGACCCAGTACTTC. Translation gives CASSPGVAGRETQYF.

This sequence joins TRBV18 and TRBJ2-1; 8 nucleotides align to TRBD2. V was pared by 4 bases and J by 3 bases, with 8 bases of the junction left unmatched. In germline, CDR1 is KGHSH, CDR2 LQKENI. The CDR3 has 16 amino acids. DNA for the CDR3: TGTGCCAGCTCACACACGGGGACTAGAAGCTACAATGAGCAGTTCTTC. Translating it yields CASSHTGTRSYNEQFF.

This clone was recorded only once. This chain joins TRBV30 and TRBJ2-6, with TRBD2 matching 8 bases. Germline V gene lookup returns CDR1 GTSNPN and CDR2 SVGIG (reference sequence). V dropped 7 bases and J dropped 0; count of bases not matched to a gene: 5. The CDR3 totals 15 residues. The CDR3 reads CASGGDLSGANVLTF. CDR3 DNA: TGTGCCTCGGGAGGGGACCTCTCTGGGGCCAACGTCCTGACTTTC.

The V gene is TRBV28, the J gene TRBJ1-4; possibly TRBD1 for D (5 bases). The CDR3 contains 16 residues. V lost 2 bases to trimming and J lost 8 bases, with 18 bases between them. CDR1 is MDHEN and CDR2 is SYDVKM in the germline V gene. CDR3 nucleotides: TGTGCCAGCAGTTTAAGCGGGACCCCAGGCAAGGAAAAACTGTTTTTT. This gives the protein CASSLSGTPGKEKLFF.

The chain joins TRBV29-1 to TRBJ2-2; TRBD1 matches 8 bases. The germline gives CDR1 SQVTM, CDR2 ANQGSEA. After removal of 5 bases from V and 5 bases from J, the junction contained 7 bases not matched to a gene. The CDR3 is 14 amino acids. The CDR3 DNA reads as TGCAGCGTTACCTACAGGGGGAGGACCGGGGAGCTGTTTTTT. This sequence encodes CSVTYRGRTGELFF.

This chain joins TRBV5-1 and TRBJ2-1; TRBD2 is a possible D gene (5 bases). V dropped 4 bases and J dropped 5 bases, with 10 bases sitting between them. The CDR3 has 13 residues. The germline V gene encodes CDR1 SGHRS and CDR2 YFSETQ. The CDR3 DNA follows: TGCGCCAGCAGCCTGGGGAGCCACAATGAGCAGTTCTTC. Residues: CASSLGSHNEQFF.

The chain couples TRBV28 to TRBJ2-3, with a tentative D call TRBD1 (5 bases). V was clipped by 5 bases and J by 3 bases, with 12 bases between them. This CDR3 is 14 amino acids long. Germline values: CDR1 MDHEN, CDR2 SYDVKM. CDR3 sequence (DNA): TGTGCCAGCAGTGGGGCGCTAGGAACAGATACGCAGTATTTT. Amino acids: CASSGALGTDTQYF.

This chain links TRBV5-1 with TRBJ2-3, with D unclear. The germline gives CDR1 SGHRS, CDR2 YFSETQ. CDR3 length: 16 residues. Trimming cost V 0 bases and J 0 bases, with 11 bases left between them. CDR3 amino acids: CASSLEAPSSTDTQYF. DNA of the CDR3: TGCGCCAGCAGCTTGGAAGCTCCATCTAGCACAGATACGCAGTATTTT.

This chain links TRBV2 with TRBJ2-5; no definite D call. Germline CDR1 is SNHLY and CDR2 is FYNNEI. The CDR3 has 15 amino acids. V was cut by 3 bases and J by 4 bases, with 15 bases left in between. The CDR3 region is CASSEPVRSAETQYF. The CDR3 DNA is TGTGCCAGCAGTGAGCCGGTGAGGAGTGCAGAGACCCAGTACTTC.

CDR3 in amino acids: CASSTPGLGIYEQYF. The CDR3 region has the DNA TGTGCCAGCAGTACTCCGGGACTAGGAATCTACGAGCAGTACTTC. The chain recombines TRBV6-5 with TRBJ2-7, with 8 bases lining up with TRBD2. Germline trimming cut 5 bases from V and 3 bases from J; bases unmatched to any gene: 9. There are 15 residues in the CDR3. Per germline, CDR1 MNHEY and CDR2 SVGAGI.

The chain is built from TRBV7-2 and TRBJ1-2; D may be TRBD1 (6 bases). V was trimmed by 5 bases and J by 2 bases, leaving 21 bases between them. Germline assignment: CDR1 SGHTA and CDR2 FQGNSA. The CDR3 totals 17 residues. CDR3 bases: TGTGCCAGCAGCCCAGGAGGCGGGGGGGCTAGCAACTATGGCTACACCTTC. Translation gives CASSPGGGGASNYGYTF. Full variable domain (missing parts from reference TRBV7-2 and TRBJ1-2): GAGVSQSPSNKVTEKGKDVELRCDPISGHTALYWYRQSLGQGLEFLIYFQGNSAPDKSGLPSDRFSAERTGGSVSTLTIQRTQQEDSAVYLCASSPGGGGASNYGYTFGSGTRLTVV.

The chain couples TRBV19 to TRBJ1-2, with 9 bases aligning to TRBD1. The germline gives CDR1 LNHDA, CDR2 SQIVND (reference sequence). The CDR3 loop spans 14 amino acids. The V gene end was trimmed by 7 bases and the J gene end by 8 bases; junction bases not matched to a gene: 11. CDR3 sequence (DNA): TGTGCCAGTACCCTACGGGACAGGGTCGGGGGCTACACCTTC. It yields the protein CASTLRDRVGGYTF.

The chain combines TRBV5-1 with TRBJ1-4, with D possibly TRBD1 on 5 matching bases. Germline V gene sequence: CDR1 SGHRS, CDR2 YFSETQ. The CDR3 sequence is 16 residues long. Trimming cost V 4 bases and J 0 bases, with 13 bases left between them. The CDR3 protein is CASSPRTTATNEKLFF. Written as DNA, the CDR3 is TGCGCCAGCAGCCCACGGACAACCGCAACTAATGAAAAACTGTTTTTT.

The V call is TRBV6-6, the J call TRBJ1-2; 7 bases are shared with TRBD1. The junction had 15 bases not matched to a gene; V was cut back by 6 bases and J by 8 bases. Germline V gene sequence: CDR1 MNHNY, CDR2 SVGAGI (reference sequence). The CDR3 is 15 amino acids. The CDR3 here is CASRPSRQGREGYTF. The CDR3, as DNA: TGTGCCAGCAGACCCTCTAGACAGGGAAGAGAAGGCTACACCTTC.

In DNA, the CDR3 is TGTGCCTGGAGTGTAGAAGGGGTGGGGAATGAGCAGTTCTTC. It encodes CAWSVEGVGNEQFF. The rearrangement joins TRBV30 to TRBJ2-1, with D maybe TRBD1 (5 bases). V lost 0 bases to trimming and J lost 7 bases, with 13 bases between them. The CDR3 runs 14 residues. Germline CDR1 reads GTSNPN; CDR2 reads SVGIG (reference sequence).

The rearrangement joins TRBV6-1 to TRBJ2-5; a weak D match, TRBD1 (6 bases). The V end lost 3 bases, the J end lost 5 bases, and 13 bases lay between the germline ends. This CDR3 has 14 amino acids. Germline V lookup: CDR1 MNHNS, CDR2 SASEGT. CDR3 bases: TGTGCCAGCAGTGAGCAGGGACATTTGGAGACCCAGTACTTC. This encodes CASSEQGHLETQYF.

The V gene is TRBV10-1, the J gene TRBJ2-2; 11 nucleotides line up with TRBD2. The CDR3 is made up of 15 amino acids. Germline trimming cut 10 bases from V and 1 base from J; bases unmatched to any gene: 5. The germline CDR1 and CDR2 sequences are WNHNN and SYGVQD (reference sequence). CDR3 nucleotide sequence: TGCGCCATCACCGGACTAGCGGGGAACACCGGGGAGCTGTTTTTT. This sequence encodes CAITGLAGNTGELFF.

The chain couples TRBV4-1 to TRBJ2-7, with 8 bases lining up with TRBD2. This CDR3 has 15 amino acids. CDR1 and CDR2 from the germline V gene are MGHRA and YSYEKL. V dropped 1 base and J dropped 4; count of bases not matched to a gene: 6. The CDR3 region has the DNA TGCGCCAGCAGCCAAGTAGTGTCTAGCGGGTACGAGCAGTACTTC. Residues: CASSQVVSSGYEQYF.

The chain employs TRBV28 and TRBJ2-7; D perhaps matches TRBD1 (6 bases). This CDR3 contains 15 residues. Trimming pared 10 bases from V and 2 bases from J, leaving 21 bases between. The germline V gene encodes CDR1 MDHEN and CDR2 SYDVKM. The CDR3 bases are TGTGCCATAAGTGGGATTGATACAGGGACCTACGAGCAGTACTTC. It yields the protein CAISGIDTGTYEQYF.

The table lists this clone with a few counts. The V call is TRBV6-1, the J call TRBJ1-5; D gene uncertain. The CDR3 sequence is 14 residues long. In germline, CDR1 is MNHNS, CDR2 SASEGT. V lost 8 bases to trimming and J lost 2 bases, with 13 bases between them. CDR3 nucleotide sequence: TGTGCCAGCTTCAGCGGGGTAGGCAATCAGCCCCAGCATTTT. Its translation is CASFSGVGNQPQHF.

This chain joins TRBV6-1 and TRBJ2-7; 8 bases are a match to TRBD1. The CDR3 totals 15 residues. V shed 2 bases, J shed 0 bases, and the junction held 3 bases outside the gene matches. Germline V gene data show CDR1 as MNHNS and CDR2 as SASEGT. CDR3 nucleotides: TGTGCCAGCAGTGAATCCGGGACAGGCTCCTACGAGCAGTACTTC. It translates to CASSESGTGSYEQYF.